These T cell receptor beta chains were read from a single sample in a study of Graves' ophthalmopathy and Graves' hyperthyroidism. From the multiplex PCR reads, TCRdb called clonotypes with MiXCR, one entry per CDR3 protein. The sample includes fewer than 400,000 distinct CDR3 sequences, around 19% of them seen just once. The sample comprised peripheral blood. These receptors all stem from a woman aged 18-29 years with Graves' ophthalmopathy. CDR3s include the opening cysteine and the closing phenylalanine or tryptophan. Each record gives: J gene, D gene, clone size, V gene, CDR3 DNA, CDR3 protein. A D gene is named only where the DNA matches it firmly. Clone size is stated in some rows and not others, as once, few, many or a class when expanded.

j_gene: TRBJ2-5; d_gene: TRBD1; abundance: many; v_gene: TRBV12-3/TRBV12-4; CDR3nt: TGTGCCAGCACCGAACGCCATACAGGGGTCGACCAAGAGACCCAGTACTTC; CDR3aa: CASTERHTGVDQETQYF
j_gene: TRBJ1-1; d_gene: TRBD1; abundance: many; v_gene: TRBV10-3; CDR3nt: TGTGCCATCAGTCCCTCCCTAGGACAGGAGGGAACTGAAGCTTTCTTT; CDR3aa: CAISPSLGQEGTEAFF
j_gene: TRBJ2-7; d_gene: .; abundance: few; v_gene: TRBV6-2/TRBV6-3; CDR3nt: TGTGCCAGCAGTTACGAGGGGCCTCTTCTGGAGCAGTACTTC; CDR3aa: CASSYEGPLLEQYF
j_gene: TRBJ2-7; d_gene: TRBD1; abundance: many; v_gene: TRBV11-2; CDR3nt: TGTGCCAGCAGCTCCCCGGACAGGGTAGCCTACGAGCAGTACTTC; CDR3aa: CASSSPDRVAYEQYF
j_gene: TRBJ2-5; d_gene: TRBD2; abundance: many; v_gene: TRBV6-1; CDR3nt: TGTGCCAGCGCTAGCGGTGGTGAGACCCAGTACTTC; CDR3aa: CASASGGETQYF
j_gene: TRBJ2-7; d_gene: TRBD2; abundance: .; v_gene: TRBV30; CDR3nt: TGTGCCTGGGGGACTAGCGGGGTGGTGCAGTACTTC; CDR3aa: CAWGTSGVVQYF
j_gene: TRBJ2-5; d_gene: .; abundance: .; v_gene: TRBV12-3/TRBV12-4; CDR3nt: TGTGCCAGCAGTTTAGGGGGTAGAGGATTTGTGGAGACCCAGTACTTC; CDR3aa: CASSLGGRGFVETQYF
j_gene: TRBJ1-5; d_gene: .; abundance: many; v_gene: TRBV5-6; CDR3nt: TGTGCCAGCAGCTCCGCACATCAGCCCCAGCATTTT; CDR3aa: CASSSAHQPQHF
j_gene: TRBJ2-5; d_gene: .; abundance: many; v_gene: TRBV6-2/TRBV6-3; CDR3nt: TGTGCCAGCAGTTACTCGCCGCGGGACCCAGAGACCCAGTACTTC; CDR3aa: CASSYSPRDPETQYF
j_gene: TRBJ1-6; d_gene: TRBD1; abundance: many; v_gene: TRBV20-1; CDR3nt: TGCAGTGCTAGAGATCCGGGACAGGATCATTCACCCCTCCACTTT; CDR3aa: CSARDPGQDHSPLHF
j_gene: TRBJ1-6; d_gene: .; abundance: .; v_gene: TRBV10-3; CDR3nt: TGTGCCACCAGGACCCTATTACAGTTTGGCAGCTCCTATAATTCACCCCTCCACTTT; CDR3aa: CATRTLLQFGSSYNSPLHF
j_gene: TRBJ1-6; d_gene: TRBD1; abundance: many; v_gene: TRBV6-4; CDR3nt: TGTGCCAGCAGTGACTCGGGACAGGGGAATTCACCCCTCCACTTT; CDR3aa: CASSDSGQGNSPLHF
j_gene: TRBJ1-5; d_gene: .; abundance: many; v_gene: TRBV7-8; CDR3nt: TGTGCCAGCAGCTCAGCGCACCAGCAGCAGCCCCAGCATTTT; CDR3aa: CASSSAHQQQPQHF
j_gene: TRBJ2-5; d_gene: TRBD2; abundance: many; v_gene: TRBV9; CDR3nt: TGTGCCAGCAGCCCCGCGGGAGAAGAGACCCAGTACTTC; CDR3aa: CASSPAGEETQYF
j_gene: TRBJ2-7; d_gene: TRBD2; abundance: many; v_gene: TRBV6-5; CDR3nt: TGTGCCAGCAGTCCTGGACTAGCGGGATCCCAGTACTTC; CDR3aa: CASSPGLAGSQYF
j_gene: TRBJ1-1; d_gene: .; abundance: many; v_gene: TRBV29-1; CDR3nt: TGCAGCGTTGAAGACCCTTTGGGGACTGAAGCTTTCTTT; CDR3aa: CSVEDPLGTEAFF
j_gene: TRBJ1-5; d_gene: TRBD1; abundance: .; v_gene: TRBV10-3; CDR3nt: TGTGCCATCAGTGACACAGGGGGCTATAGTCAGCCCCAGCATTTT; CDR3aa: CAISDTGGYSQPQHF
j_gene: TRBJ1-2; d_gene: TRBD1; abundance: many; v_gene: TRBV5-5; CDR3nt: TGTGCCAGCACCCTCGGACAGGGGAACTATGGCTACACCTTC; CDR3aa: CASTLGQGNYGYTF
j_gene: TRBJ2-7; d_gene: TRBD1; abundance: many; v_gene: TRBV28; CDR3nt: TGTGCCAGCTTGGGACAGGGGGATTACGAGCAGTACTTC; CDR3aa: CASLGQGDYEQYF
j_gene: TRBJ2-7; d_gene: TRBD1; abundance: many; v_gene: TRBV6-1; CDR3nt: TGTGCCAGCAGTGTCGGGACAGGGGGCAAGTACTTC; CDR3aa: CASSVGTGGKYF
j_gene: TRBJ1-2; d_gene: TRBD1; abundance: many; v_gene: TRBV28; CDR3nt: TGTGCCAGCAGCATGGGACAGGTCCGGGGCTACACCTTC; CDR3aa: CASSMGQVRGYTF
j_gene: TRBJ1-2; d_gene: .; abundance: few; v_gene: TRBV6-2/TRBV6-3; CDR3nt: TGTGCCAGCAGTTACTCCGGCGGGAACGGAGGCTACACCTTC; CDR3aa: CASSYSGGNGGYTF
j_gene: TRBJ1-1; d_gene: .; abundance: many; v_gene: TRBV6-1; CDR3nt: TGTGCCAGCAGGAGGGGGGCGCGGGGCACTGAAGCTTTCTTT; CDR3aa: CASRRGARGTEAFF
j_gene: TRBJ1-1; d_gene: TRBD1; abundance: many; v_gene: TRBV6-2/TRBV6-3; CDR3nt: TGTGCCAGCAGCCCTCTTACAACAGGGGTGGGGGGCACTGAAGCTTTCTTT; CDR3aa: CASSPLTTGVGGTEAFF
j_gene: TRBJ1-2; d_gene: .; abundance: .; v_gene: TRBV7-2; CDR3nt: TGTGCCAGCAGCTTAGCCGCGGGACGTCCTAACTATGGCTACACCTTC; CDR3aa: CASSLAAGRPNYGYTF
j_gene: TRBJ1-2; d_gene: TRBD1; abundance: many; v_gene: TRBV14; CDR3nt: TGTGCCAGCAGCCAAGCCGGGACAGGCGCCTATGGCTACACCTTC; CDR3aa: CASSQAGTGAYGYTF
j_gene: TRBJ1-5; d_gene: TRBD1; abundance: few; v_gene: TRBV6-2/TRBV6-3; CDR3nt: TGTGCAAGCAGGGGACAGACCTATAGCAATCAGCCCCAGCATTTT; CDR3aa: CASRGQTYSNQPQHF
j_gene: TRBJ2-7; d_gene: .; abundance: many; v_gene: TRBV6-2/TRBV6-3; CDR3nt: TGTGCCAGCAGTTACAGCCAGCGGACACACTCCTACGAGCAGTACTTC; CDR3aa: CASSYSQRTHSYEQYF
j_gene: TRBJ1-5; d_gene: .; abundance: many; v_gene: TRBV6-1; CDR3nt: TGTGCCAGCAGTACGGGGCAGCGATTGGGGCCCCAGCATTTT; CDR3aa: CASSTGQRLGPQHF
j_gene: TRBJ2-5; d_gene: TRBD2; abundance: many; v_gene: TRBV7-2; CDR3nt: TGTGCCAGCAGCTTAGGTGGTAGCGGGATCCTCCGGTGGTTC; CDR3aa: CASSLGGSGILRWF
j_gene: TRBJ1-5; d_gene: .; abundance: many; v_gene: TRBV11-3; CDR3nt: TGTGCCAGCAGCTTAGCCAGCTTTAATCAGCCCCAGCATTTT; CDR3aa: CASSLASFNQPQHF
j_gene: TRBJ2-7; d_gene: TRBD2; abundance: .; v_gene: TRBV27; CDR3nt: TGTGCCAGCAGCCCTAGCGGGGGGTTGAGCTCCTACGAGCAGTACTTC; CDR3aa: CASSPSGGLSSYEQYF
j_gene: TRBJ1-1; d_gene: .; abundance: many; v_gene: TRBV6-2/TRBV6-3; CDR3nt: TGTGCCAGCAGTTATACAGGGACGGGCACTGAAGCTTTCTTT; CDR3aa: CASSYTGTGTEAFF
j_gene: TRBJ2-5; d_gene: .; abundance: many; v_gene: TRBV30; CDR3nt: TGTGCCTGGAGTGACCAGTTCCAAGAGACCCAGTACTTC; CDR3aa: CAWSDQFQETQYF
j_gene: TRBJ1-1; d_gene: .; abundance: .; v_gene: TRBV12-3/TRBV12-4; CDR3nt: TGTGCCACCCAGGGCAGTTGGAACACTGAAGCTTTCTTT; CDR3aa: CATQGSWNTEAFF
j_gene: TRBJ2-2; d_gene: TRBD2; abundance: many; v_gene: TRBV29-1; CDR3nt: TGCAGCGTTAGGGCGGGGGTGAACACCGGGGAGCTGTTTTTT; CDR3aa: CSVRAGVNTGELFF
j_gene: TRBJ2-2; d_gene: TRBD2; abundance: many; v_gene: TRBV27; CDR3nt: TGTGCCAGCACCCGAGCGGGAGGGGAGCTGTTTTTT; CDR3aa: CASTRAGGELFF